The 8 T cell receptor beta chains reported below all come from one sample, sequenced in a study of cytomegalovirus exposure and HLA in healthy donors. PCR involved 60 Vbeta and 13 Jbeta primers. Clones were sequenced by immunoSEQ multiplex PCR, and TCRdb holds only the in-frame ones, with some missing. The listing contains 140,000 to 150,000 clones. The sample comprised PBMCs. The source of these receptors is a male donor in good health and CMV-seronegative.

CDR3 nucleotide sequence: TGTGCCAGTAGTATCGGACTAGCGGGAGGGCGGTTGGACGAGCAGTACTTC. Translation gives CASSIGLAGGRLDEQYF. V usage is TRBV19 and J usage is TRBJ2-7; 15 nucleotides line up with TRBD2. Germline-derived CDR1 and CDR2 are LNHDA and SQIVND (reference sequence). J gave up 5 bases and V 3 bases, and 8 bases lay outside the gene matches. The CDR3 length is 17 residues.

V and J are TRBV10-3 and TRBJ2-7, with 12 positions matching TRBD2. V shed 4 bases and J 2 bases; nucleotides not matched to a gene: 15. This CDR3 contains 19 residues. The germline CDR1 and CDR2 sequences are ENHRY and SYGVKD. The DNA of the CDR3 is TGTGCCATCAGTGGTTCGTCAGGACTAGCGGGACAGATGACCTACGAGCAGTACTTC. Amino acids: CAISGSSGLAGQMTYEQYF.

This rearrangement joins TRBV18 to TRBJ1-1, with TRBD1 matching over 8 bases. V dropped 2 bases and J dropped 1; count of bases not matched to a gene: 12. The germline gives CDR1 KGHSH, CDR2 LQKENI. The CDR3 spans 18 residues. The DNA of the CDR3 is TGTGCCAGCTCACCATCAGCAGGGGGCCCCAGGGAGAACACTGAAGCTTTCTTT. Translating gives CASSPSAGGPRENTEAFF.

The V gene is TRBV18, the J gene TRBJ2-7; the D gene is possibly TRBD1 (6 bases). Germline values: CDR1 KGHSH, CDR2 LQKENI. Trimming removed 1 base from V and 6 bases from J, with 16 bases in between. This CDR3 spans 15 amino acids. The CDR3 region is CASSPHPNRVAEQYF. The CDR3, as DNA: TGTGCCAGCTCACCACACCCCAACAGGGTGGCCGAGCAGTACTTC. Full variable domain (rest looked up from reference TRBV18 and TRBJ2-7): NAGVMQNPRHLVRRRGQEARLRCSPMKGHSHVYWYRQLPEEGLKFMVYLQKENIIDESGMPKERFSAEFPKEGPSILRIQQVVRGDSAAYFCASSPHPNRVAEQYFGPGTRLTVT.

This sequence joins TRBV30 and TRBJ1-5; 7 nucleotides line up with TRBD1. Germline V gene lookup returns CDR1 GTSNPN and CDR2 SVGIG (reference sequence). The V and J ends lost 1 base and 5 bases, in that order; junction bases with no gene match: 5. The CDR3 contains 14 residues. Here the CDR3 reads CAWSARQGDQPQHF. In nucleotides, the CDR3 is TGTGCCTGGAGTGCAAGACAGGGTGATCAGCCCCAGCATTTT.

The chain employs TRBV18 and TRBJ2-1; 12 bases map to TRBD1. V lost 6 bases and J lost 7; bases outside the gene matches: 4. The CDR3 is 14 residues long. Germline V lookup: CDR1 KGHSH, CDR2 LQKENI. The CDR3 loop is CASSRDRGRNEQFF. The CDR3 DNA reads as TGTGCCAGCTCCCGGGACAGGGGGCGAAATGAGCAGTTCTTC.

The J gene is TRBJ2-7, the V gene TRBV15, with 7 bases aligning to TRBD2. The CDR3 is 16 residues long. Germline V gene sequence: CDR1 LNHNV, CDR2 YYDKDF (reference sequence). J gave up 2 bases and V 0 bases, and 7 bases lay outside the gene matches. The CDR3: CATSRERREFTYEQYF. CDR3 nucleotide sequence: TGTGCCACCAGCAGAGAGCGGCGGGAGTTCACCTACGAGCAGTACTTC.

The V and J genes are TRBV6-5 and TRBJ1-5, with 8 bases lining up with TRBD1. The CDR3 is 16 residues long. V was pared by 2 bases and J by 4 bases, with 7 bases of the junction left unmatched. Per germline, CDR1 MNHEY and CDR2 SVGAGI. The CDR3 protein is CASSYGTGERNQPQHF. CDR3 in DNA: TGTGCCAGCAGTTACGGGACAGGTGAAAGGAATCAGCCCCAGCATTTT.